Listed below are T cell receptor beta chains from one sample, sequenced in a study of T-cell reconstitution after alpha-beta-depleted transplantation in children. Using its own MiXCR run on the PCR reads, TCRdb lists one record per CDR3 protein. This table holds around 210,000 distinct CDR3 sequences, around 7% found once. The starting material was PBMCs, obtained before TCRalphabeta/CD19-depleted stem cell transplant. All receptors derive from a boy aged 2 to 9 with acute lymphoblastic leukemia, due to receive a stem cell transplant. The conserved cysteine and the conserved F or W are not part of the CDR3 here.

v_call	j_call	cdr3_aa
TRBV12-3/TRBV12-4	TRBJ1-2	ASSDRGGGYT
TRBV28	TRBJ2-1	ASSLGGTSGDEQF
TRBV12-3/TRBV12-4	TRBJ2-7	ASSLARDVFYYEQY
TRBV6-2/TRBV6-3	TRBJ1-2	ASSVRAGYGYT
TRBV2	TRBJ2-7	ASSERTGVHSYSYEQY
TRBV20-1	TRBJ2-1	SASGEGGRISSYNEQF
TRBV15	TRBJ1-5	ATSARRTAQPQH
TRBV29-1	TRBJ2-3	SVFSPDTQY
TRBV6-2/TRBV6-3	TRBJ2-7	ASTLRLRDPNEQC
TRBV5-1	TRBJ2-3	ASSYQEPSTDTQY
TRBV4-3	TRBJ2-1	ASSPYRGNEQF
TRBV20-1	TRBJ2-1	SARDPSGRADEQF
TRBV28	TRBJ2-3	ASSFPKEGRGDTQY
TRBV9	TRBJ2-7	ASSVDPRSGGTYEQY
TRBV7-2	TRBJ1-1	ASSFRDRATEAF
TRBV4-2	TRBJ2-1	ASSVGYNEQF
TRBV29-1	TRBJ2-3	SVRDRTDTQY
TRBV7-9	TRBJ2-7	ASSSLQGLH
TRBV29-1	TRBJ2-3	SVWQRDGTDTQY
TRBV20-1	TRBJ2-4	SASSGGANIQY
TRBV29-1	TRBJ2-1	SVLGRPMEGEQF
TRBV7-6	TRBJ2-1	ASSYETSANEQF
TRBV10-3	TRBJ1-3	AISESAGPLAYTIY
TRBV7-6	TRBJ2-1	ASSLASGFYNEQF
TRBV7-9	TRBJ1-1	ASGTGSTEAF
TRBV5-1	TRBJ2-5	ASSQLTQDGETQY
TRBV29-1	TRBJ1-1	SVVQGSLNTEAF
TRBV7-9	TRBJ1-5	ASSSNRVSNQPQH
TRBV6-1	TRBJ1-1	ASIVWGLPGAF
TRBV20-1	TRBJ2-1	SAREMLAGGFYNEQF
TRBV10-3	TRBJ2-1	AISATSGSGDNEQF
TRBV28	TRBJ2-1	ASSLSGKSSRGNEQF
TRBV29-1	TRBJ2-1	SVDDEQF
TRBV12-3/TRBV12-4	TRBJ2-2	ASSLGTGENTGELF
TRBV6-2/TRBV6-3	TRBJ2-5	ASSYGGGRQETQY
TRBV12-3/TRBV12-4	TRBJ1-2	ASTRGGGYT
TRBV29-1	TRBJ1-2	SVGEPGTLYGYT
TRBV4-3	TRBJ2-7	ASSQDFGAPSYEQY
TRBV11-3	TRBJ2-2	ASSIGTAGELF